These T cell receptor beta chains were read from a single sample in a study of metastatic and nonmetastatic thyroid tumors. TCRdb re-called clones from the PCR reads using MiXCR. The sample lists approximately 24,000 clones, under 25% occurring once. Source material: blood. These receptor sequences come from a male donor with papillary thyroid cancer or a benign thyroid nodule (not recorded which). Some clones in this sample may be carry-over from other donors' samples. CDR3s include the opening cysteine and the closing phenylalanine or tryptophan. The order of the fields is CDR3 protein, CDR3 DNA, clone size, V gene, J gene, D gene. D genes are given only for firm matches. Only part of the rows carry a size: once, few, many, or a class if the clone is expanded.

CDR3 protein: CASSFNDRASEYAFF
CDR3 DNA: TGTGCCAGCAGTTTCAACGACAGGGCTTCTGAATATGCTTTCTTT
clone size: medium-sized
V gene: TRBV6-1
J gene: TRBJ1-1
D gene: TRBD1

CDR3 protein: CATMKGTGGTDTQYF
CDR3 DNA: TGTGCCACCATGAAGGGGACAGGGGGCACAGATACGCAGTATTTT
clone size: many
V gene: TRBV15
J gene: TRBJ2-3
D gene: TRBD1

CDR3 protein: CSATPTVRGYTF
CDR3 DNA: TGCAGTGCTACCCCGACGGTCCGTGGCTACACCTTC
clone size: medium-sized
V gene: TRBV20-1
J gene: TRBJ1-2
D gene: .

CDR3 protein: CASSLEAGGIYEQYF
CDR3 DNA: TGTGCCAGCAGCCTGGAAGCGGGAGGAATCTACGAGCAGTACTTC
clone size: .
V gene: TRBV11-3
J gene: TRBJ2-7
D gene: TRBD2

CDR3 protein: CASSLLARSLNEQFF
CDR3 DNA: TGTGCCAGCAGCTTGCTAGCCCGCTCCTTAAATGAGCAGTTCTTC
clone size: many
V gene: TRBV11-2
J gene: TRBJ2-1
D gene: .

CDR3 protein: CASSSASREAFF
CDR3 DNA: TGTGCCAGCAGTTCGGCCAGCAGGGAAGCTTTCTTT
clone size: .
V gene: TRBV6-2/TRBV6-3
J gene: TRBJ1-1
D gene: .

CDR3 protein: CSARDLTVSNTGELFF
CDR3 DNA: TGCAGTGCTAGAGATCTGACCGTATCGAACACCGGGGAGCTGTTTTTT
clone size: .
V gene: TRBV20-1
J gene: TRBJ2-2
D gene: .

CDR3 protein: CASISLIGRDYEHYF
CDR3 DNA: TGTGCCAGCATCTCCCTAATTGGTAGAGACTACGAGCATTACTTC
clone size: .
V gene: TRBV7-6
J gene: TRBJ2-7
D gene: .

CDR3 protein: CASSSRTSTIHNEQFF
CDR3 DNA: TGTGCCAGCAGCTCTAGGACTAGCACCATTCACAATGAGCAGTTCTTC
clone size: .
V gene: TRBV9
J gene: TRBJ2-1
D gene: TRBD2

CDR3 protein: CSASAGGSNQPQHF
CDR3 DNA: TGCAGTGCTTCGGCAGGGGGTAGCAATCAGCCCCAGCATTTT
clone size: many
V gene: TRBV20-1
J gene: TRBJ1-5
D gene: TRBD1

CDR3 protein: CSARAGVHSPLHF
CDR3 DNA: TGCAGTGCTAGAGCTGGGGTGCATTCACCCCTCCACTTT
clone size: many
V gene: TRBV20-1
J gene: TRBJ1-6
D gene: .

CDR3 protein: CASSPQASGSYEQYF
CDR3 DNA: TGTGCCAGCAGCCCCCAGGCTAGCGGGAGCTACGAGCAGTACTTC
clone size: many
V gene: TRBV7-6
J gene: TRBJ2-7
D gene: TRBD2

CDR3 protein: CATRGQYTDTQYF
CDR3 DNA: TGTGCCACCAGGGGACAATACACAGATACGCAGTATTTT
clone size: .
V gene: TRBV24-1
J gene: TRBJ2-3
D gene: .

CDR3 protein: CASSSLARSSYEQYF
CDR3 DNA: TGTGCCAGCAGTTCACTAGCGAGGAGCTCCTACGAGCAGTACTTC
clone size: many
V gene: TRBV27
J gene: TRBJ2-7
D gene: TRBD2

CDR3 protein: CASSSGRVPRPGANVLTF
CDR3 DNA: TGTGCCAGCAGTTCCGGTCGGGTCCCACGCCCTGGGGCCAACGTCCTGACTTTC
clone size: few
V gene: TRBV6-5
J gene: TRBJ2-6
D gene: .

CDR3 protein: CSASNSRSYGYTF
CDR3 DNA: TGCAGTGCTAGTAATTCCCGAAGTTATGGCTACACCTTC
clone size: many
V gene: TRBV20-1
J gene: TRBJ1-2
D gene: .

CDR3 protein: CASSDPYSDTQYF
CDR3 DNA: TGTGCCAGCAGTGACCCTTATTCAGATACGCAGTATTTT
clone size: many
V gene: TRBV25-1
J gene: TRBJ2-3
D gene: .

CDR3 protein: CASNLNYGNTGLGYTF
CDR3 DNA: TGTGCCAGCAACTTAAATTATGGTAATACTGGGCTTGGCTACACCTTC
clone size: .
V gene: TRBV11-1
J gene: TRBJ1-2
D gene: .

CDR3 protein: CASSTISRASGRFRETQYF
CDR3 DNA: TGTGCCAGCAGCACTATCAGCAGGGCTAGCGGGAGGTTTAGGGAGACCCAGTACTTC
clone size: many
V gene: TRBV12-3/TRBV12-4
J gene: TRBJ2-5
D gene: TRBD2

CDR3 protein: CSAGARRSSGRADTQYF
CDR3 DNA: TGCAGTGCCGGAGCCCGAAGGTCTAGCGGGAGGGCAGATACGCAGTATTTT
clone size: .
V gene: TRBV20-1
J gene: TRBJ2-3
D gene: TRBD2

CDR3 protein: CASSPTSICTGELFF
CDR3 DNA: TGCGCCAGCAGCCCAACTAGTATATGTACCGGGGAGCTGTTTTTT
clone size: .
V gene: TRBV5-1
J gene: TRBJ2-2
D gene: .

CDR3 protein: CASSQGILARGIREQFF
CDR3 DNA: TGTGCCAGCAGCCAAGGGATACTAGCGCGAGGTATTCGTGAGCAGTTCTTC
clone size: .
V gene: TRBV3-1
J gene: TRBJ2-1
D gene: TRBD2

CDR3 protein: CASSLAPSLREHYF
CDR3 DNA: TGTGCCAGCAGTTTAGCACCCAGCCTCCGGGAGCATTACTTC
clone size: .
V gene: TRBV28
J gene: TRBJ2-7
D gene: .

CDR3 protein: CASSQDSGTPSYEQYF
CDR3 DNA: TGCGCCAGCAGCCAAGATAGTGGGACTCCCTCCTACGAGCAGTACTTC
clone size: .
V gene: TRBV4-1
J gene: TRBJ2-7
D gene: .

CDR3 protein: CASSEARPSLMETHYF
CDR3 DNA: TGTGCCAGCAGTGAAGCCCGGCCTTCCCTTATGGAGACCCATTACTTC
clone size: .
V gene: TRBV2
J gene: TRBJ2-5
D gene: .

CDR3 protein: CASSRLGGTEAFF
CDR3 DNA: TGTGCCAGCAGCCGACTGGGGGGCACTGAAGCTTTCTTT
clone size: few
V gene: TRBV12-3/TRBV12-4
J gene: TRBJ1-1
D gene: .

CDR3 protein: CSARELAGDNNEQFF
CDR3 DNA: TGCAGTGCTAGAGAACTAGCGGGTGATAACAATGAGCAGTTCTTC
clone size: many
V gene: TRBV20-1
J gene: TRBJ2-1
D gene: TRBD2

CDR3 protein: CASRTGYADTQYF
CDR3 DNA: TGTGCCAGCAGGACAGGGTACGCAGATACGCAGTATTTT
clone size: many
V gene: TRBV6-2/TRBV6-3
J gene: TRBJ2-3
D gene: TRBD1

CDR3 protein: CASSLSTRGRLAGGNEQFF
CDR3 DNA: TGTGCCAGCAGCTTAAGTACCCGAGGCCGACTAGCGGGAGGCAATGAGCAGTTCTTC
clone size: few
V gene: TRBV7-9
J gene: TRBJ2-1
D gene: TRBD2

CDR3 protein: CASSQVSGGETQYF
CDR3 DNA: TGCGCCAGCAGCCAAGTTTCGGGGGGGGAGACCCAGTACTTC
clone size: .
V gene: TRBV4-1
J gene: TRBJ2-5
D gene: TRBD2

CDR3 protein: CASTKGGNQPQHF
CDR3 DNA: TGCGCCAGCACTAAAGGTGGGAATCAGCCCCAGCATTTT
clone size: many
V gene: TRBV10-2
J gene: TRBJ1-5
D gene: .

CDR3 protein: CASSYSFSYSGGSSQHF
CDR3 DNA: TGTGCCAGCAGTTACTCTTTCAGTTATTCAGGCGGCTCTTCCCAGCATTTT
clone size: medium-sized
V gene: TRBV6-2/TRBV6-3
J gene: TRBJ1-5
D gene: .

CDR3 protein: CASSLETGKVYEQYF
CDR3 DNA: TGTGCCAGCAGCTTAGAAACAGGGAAGGTCTACGAGCAGTACTTC
clone size: many
V gene: TRBV5-5
J gene: TRBJ2-7
D gene: .

CDR3 protein: CASSLGQRGTQYF
CDR3 DNA: TGCGCCAGCAGCTTGGGACAGAGGGGGACCCAGTACTTC
clone size: many
V gene: TRBV5-1
J gene: TRBJ2-5
D gene: .

CDR3 protein: CSADKAGEFQETQYF
CDR3 DNA: TGCAGTGCCGACAAAGCGGGAGAGTTCCAAGAGACCCAGTACTTC
clone size: many
V gene: TRBV20-1
J gene: TRBJ2-5
D gene: TRBD2

CDR3 protein: CASSVGGSGYGYTF
CDR3 DNA: TGTGCCAGCAGCGTAGGGGGATCTGGGTATGGCTACACCTTC
clone size: many
V gene: TRBV9
J gene: TRBJ1-2
D gene: .

CDR3 protein: CASSLVGGANSGYGYTF
CDR3 DNA: TGTGCCAGCAGTTTAGTCGGAGGGGCCAATTCTGGTTATGGCTACACCTTC
clone size: .
V gene: TRBV28
J gene: TRBJ1-2
D gene: .

CDR3 protein: CSGIGLADSYNEQFF
CDR3 DNA: TGCAGTGGGATCGGACTAGCGGACTCCTACAATGAGCAGTTCTTC
clone size: .
V gene: TRBV20-1
J gene: TRBJ2-1
D gene: TRBD2

CDR3 protein: CASSSEKGPPVRYLENSYNEQFF
CDR3 DNA: TGTGCCAGCAGCTCGGAAAAGGGACCCCCGGTGAGGTACCTAGAGAACTCCTACAATGAGCAGTTCTTC
clone size: few
V gene: TRBV7-1
J gene: TRBJ2-1
D gene: .

CDR3 protein: CASSIGGPFNEQFF
CDR3 DNA: TGTGCCAGTAGTATAGGAGGGCCATTCAATGAGCAGTTCTTC
clone size: many
V gene: TRBV19
J gene: TRBJ2-1
D gene: .

CDR3 protein: CASIEQGAGTVELFF
CDR3 DNA: TGTGCCAGCATTGAGCAGGGGGCGGGCACCGTGGAGCTGTTTTTT
clone size: few
V gene: TRBV2
J gene: TRBJ2-2
D gene: TRBD1